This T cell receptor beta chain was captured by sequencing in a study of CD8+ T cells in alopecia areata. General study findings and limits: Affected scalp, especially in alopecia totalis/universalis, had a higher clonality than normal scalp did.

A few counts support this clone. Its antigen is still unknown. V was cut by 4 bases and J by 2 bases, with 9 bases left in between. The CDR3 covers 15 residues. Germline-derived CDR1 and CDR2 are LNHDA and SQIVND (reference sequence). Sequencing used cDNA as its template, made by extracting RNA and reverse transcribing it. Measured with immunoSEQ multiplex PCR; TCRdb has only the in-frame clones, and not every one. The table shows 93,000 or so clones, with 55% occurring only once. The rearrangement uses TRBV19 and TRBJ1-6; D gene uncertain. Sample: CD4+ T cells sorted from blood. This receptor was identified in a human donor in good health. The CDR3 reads CASSTSTTYNSPLHF. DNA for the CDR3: TGTGCCAGTAGTACCTCCACCACCTATAATTCACCCCTCCACTTT.